The 22 T cell receptor beta chains below were found in one sample sequenced in a study of T cell responses to AZD1222 COVID-19 vaccine (dated by TCRdb to 2020 to 2023). Libraries were prepared through the immunoSEQ multiplex PCR assay. TCRdb obtained this table from immuneACCESS and retained in-frame rearrangements with V and J assigned. These tables miss some clones; where compared with another copy, unresolved V genes account for less than half of the shortfall, and the remainder is unexplained. Here the sample has roughly 70,000 clones; approximately 79% occur a single time. Jointly, the top ten make up around 20% of the sample. This specimen's time point label, per the study, means: baseline before first vaccination. The sample's treatment or condition label, in plain terms: meningococcal conjugate vaccine given as trial control. Sample: peripheral blood, taken on day 0 of MenACWY control vaccination. The receptors originated from an adult in good health.

This rearrangement joins TRBV3-1 (or the pseudogene TRBV3-2) to TRBJ1-1; tentative D call: TRBD1 (5 bases). The CDR3 extends over 15 amino acids. Looked up from germline, CDR1 is LGHDT and CDR2 is YNNKEL (reference sequence). Trimming took off 1 base at V and 2 bases at J, with 11 bases between the two ends. CDR3 sequence (DNA): TGTGCCAGCAGCCAAGGGGCGGGGGTCAACACTGAAGCTTTCTTT. Protein sequence: CASSQGAGVNTEAFF.

This rearrangement joins TRBV5-8 to TRBJ1-5; TRBD1 matches at 8 bases. Unmatched junction bases numbered 7, after V lost 4 bases and J lost 7 bases. This CDR3 is 14 amino acids long. Germline CDR1 reads SGHTS; CDR2 reads YDEGEE. The CDR3 loop reads CASSPGQGVQPQHF. The DNA of the CDR3 is TGTGCCAGCAGCCCCGGACAGGGAGTCCAGCCCCAGCATTTT.

This chain uses TRBV7-2 with TRBJ2-7, with 7 bases lining up with TRBD1. The germline V gene has CDR1 SGHTA and CDR2 FQGNSA. V shed 4 bases and J 3 bases; nucleotides not matched to a gene: 6. The CDR3 has 14 residues. The CDR3 here is CASSSLAGGYEQYF. The DNA for the CDR3 is TGTGCCAGCAGCTCGCTTGCAGGGGGCTACGAGCAGTACTTC.

V usage is TRBV7-2 and J usage is TRBJ1-1; possibly TRBD1 for D (5 bases). Per the germline V gene, CDR1 is SGHTA and CDR2 is FQGNSA. This CDR3 spans 13 amino acids. V was cut by 2 bases and J by 4 bases, with 8 bases left in between. The CDR3 loop reads CASSLPGATEAFF. CDR3 nucleotides: TGTGCCAGCAGCTTACCCGGGGCCACTGAAGCTTTCTTT.

The genes are TRBV2 and TRBJ2-7, with D hard to call. Germline CDR1 is SNHLY and CDR2 is FYNNEI. CDR3 length: 13 amino acids. V lost 0 bases to trimming and J lost 3 bases, with 6 bases between them. The chain's CDR3 is CASSEADNYEQYF. The DNA for the CDR3 is TGTGCCAGCAGTGAAGCCGATAACTACGAGCAGTACTTC.

The V and J genes are TRBV7-2 and TRBJ2-2; no clear D. The CDR3 is made up of 13 amino acids. Trimming left V 4 bases short and J 7 bases short, with 10 bases between. CDR1 and CDR2 from the germline V gene are SGHTA and FQGNSA. The CDR3 sequence: CASSSGPGGELFF. CDR3 DNA: TGTGCCAGCAGCTCCGGCCCTGGCGGGGAGCTGTTTTTT.

V is TRBV12-3 or TRBV12-4 and J is TRBJ2-3; unclear D gene. The V and J ends lost 1 base and 3 bases respectively, with 5 bases between them. This CDR3 has 13 amino acids. The CDR3 DNA reads TGTGCCAGCAGTTTAGACAGTACAGATACGCAGTATTTT. It codes for CASSLDSTDTQYF.

The chain is built from TRBV4-1 and TRBJ2-5, with a weak D call TRBD1 (5 bases). This CDR3 spans 14 amino acids. The V and J ends lost 0 bases and 9 bases respectively, with 14 bases between them. From germline, CDR1 is MGHRA and CDR2 YSYEKL. The CDR3 reads CASSQDGQGRAQYF. CDR3 coding DNA: TGCGCCAGCAGCCAAGATGGGCAGGGAAGGGCCCAGTACTTC.

The sample holds one count of this clone. The rearrangement uses TRBV10-3 and TRBJ1-4; no definite D call. Trimming removed 4 bases at V and 7 bases at J, with 13 bases between. Germline values: CDR1 ENHRY, CDR2 SYGVKD. The CDR3 is 14 residues long. This CDR3 reads CAISAEEGFEKLFF. The CDR3 region has the DNA TGTGCCATCAGTGCTGAGGAAGGCTTTGAAAAACTGTTTTTT.

The CDR3 DNA is TGTGCCAGCAGCTTAGATCTAGCGGGGGGTATTTACGAGCAGTACTTC. Amino acids: CASSLDLAGGIYEQYF. V usage is TRBV11-2 and J usage is TRBJ2-7; 11 nucleotides match TRBD2. Germline V gene lookup returns CDR1 SGHAT and CDR2 FQNNGV. The CDR3 consists of 16 residues. V was clipped by 0 bases and J by 4 bases; unmatched bases: 5.

Only a few counts were recorded for this clone. The gene calls are TRBV28 and TRBJ1-2, with 9 bases aligning to TRBD1. Germline values: CDR1 MDHEN, CDR2 SYDVKM. J gave up 8 bases and V 6 bases, and 7 bases lay outside the gene matches. CDR3 size: 13 residues. The CDR3 DNA is TGTGCCAGCAGAGGACAGGGGATTCGGGGCTACACCTTC. It specifies CASRGQGIRGYTF.

The genes are TRBV18 and TRBJ1-1; 7 nucleotides agree with TRBD1. CDR1 and CDR2 (germline): KGHSH, LQKENI. The length of the CDR3 is 15 residues. Trimming at V came to 4 bases and at J to 7 bases, leaving 12 bases not matched to a gene. CDR3 loop: CASSLNGDSLYEAFF. In nucleotides, the CDR3 is TGTGCCAGCTCACTTAACGGGGACAGCCTATATGAAGCTTTCTTT.

In its sample, this clone was seen once. The V call is TRBV7-3, the J call TRBJ1-3, with TRBD1 as a possible D gene (5 bases). V gave up 2 bases and J gave up 1 base, with 6 bases separating them. CDR1 SGHTA and CDR2 FQGTGA come from the germline V gene. This CDR3 has 14 amino acids. The CDR3 DNA is TGTGCCAGCAGCTTACAGGGTTCTGGAAACACCATATATTTT. Its translation is CASSLQGSGNTIYF.

The chain has TRBV27 and TRBJ1-4, with D tentatively TRBD1 (5 bases). V gave up 5 bases and J gave up 0 bases, with 16 bases separating them. There are 17 residues in the CDR3. Germline V gives CDR1 MNHEY, CDR2 SMNVEV (reference sequence). CDR3 in amino acids: CASSLWARGATNEKLFF. As DNA, the CDR3 is TGTGCCAGCAGTCTTTGGGCAAGAGGGGCAACTAATGAAAAACTGTTTTTT.

The rearrangement joins TRBV6-1 to TRBJ2-7; 8 bases agree with TRBD1. In germline, CDR1 is MNHNS, CDR2 SASEGT. V lost 7 bases to trimming and J lost 7 bases; unmatched junction nucleotides: 6. The CDR3 contains 12 residues. This chain's CDR3 is CASTGTGLEQYF. The CDR3 nucleotides read TGTGCCAGCACAGGGACAGGTTTGGAGCAGTACTTC.

The chain links TRBV12-3 or TRBV12-4 to TRBJ2-7, with D uncertain. V gave up 6 bases and J gave up 0 bases, with 6 bases separating them. CDR3 length: 12 amino acids. CDR3 sequence (DNA): TGTGCCAGCAGCCGGACCTCCTACGAGCAGTACTTC. Amino acid sequence: CASSRTSYEQYF.

The rearrangement joins TRBV5-8 to TRBJ1-5; D remains unclear. Germline-derived CDR1 and CDR2 are SGHTS and YDEGEE. The CDR3 consists of 14 residues. Trimming stripped 0 bases from V and 4 bases from J, with 8 bases between. CDR3 coding DNA: TGTGCCAGCAGCTTGGCATTACAGAATCAGCCCCAGCATTTT. This codes for CASSLALQNQPQHF.

J is TRBJ2-7 and V is TRBV5-5; D tentatively fits TRBD1 or TRBD2 (6 bases each). The V and J ends lost 4 bases and 7 bases respectively, with 12 bases between them. This CDR3 has 12 residues. Germline loops: CDR1 SGHKS, CDR2 YYEKEE (reference sequence). In nucleotides, the CDR3 is TGTGCCAGCAGCCCCGGAGGGGGGGAGCAGTACTTC. Translated: CASSPGGGEQYF. The full variable domain, with the rest looked up from reference TRBV5-5 and TRBJ2-7, is DAGVTQSPTHLIKTRGQQVTLRCSPISGHKSVSWYQQVLGQGPQFIFQYYEKEERGRGNFPDRFSARQFPNYSSELNVNALLLGDSALYLCASSPGGGEQYFGPGTRLTVT.

The chain is built from TRBV19 and TRBJ2-7; TRBD2 might be the D (5 bases). Trimming shortened V by 5 bases and J by 0 bases, and 8 bases separated the two germline ends. Per germline, CDR1 LNHDA and CDR2 SQIVND (reference sequence). This CDR3 is built from 13 residues. The CDR3 is CASSRGGSYEQYF. The DNA for the CDR3 is TGTGCCAGTAGTCGGGGTGGCTCCTACGAGCAGTACTTC.

The chain carries TRBV6-5 and TRBJ1-5, with D possibly TRBD1 on 6 matching bases. CDR1 is MNHEY, CDR2 SVGAGI, per germline. V lost 6 bases and J 9 bases, leaving 21 bases between the germline ends. The CDR3 extends over 15 amino acids. This CDR3 reads CASSWAGDGAGPQHF. The CDR3 nucleotides are TGTGCCAGCAGCTGGGCAGGGGACGGCGCAGGGCCCCAGCATTTT.

CDR3 nucleotide sequence: TGTGCCAGCAGTGATCTGTCTAAGGGAGGGAAACTGTTTTTT. Translation: CASSDLSKGGKLFF. The chain combines TRBV2 with TRBJ1-4, with no clear D. The CDR3 has 14 amino acids. CDR1 SNHLY and CDR2 FYNNEI come from the germline V gene. V was shortened by 3 bases and J by 11 bases, with 16 bases between the two germline ends.

Only a few counts were recorded for this clone. The J gene is TRBJ1-1, the V gene TRBV2; possible D gene TRBD1, 6 bases. Germline CDR1 SNHLY, CDR2 FYNNEI. V was cut by 6 bases and J by 5 bases, with 13 bases left in between. CDR3 length: 13 amino acids. CDR3 sequence (DNA): TGTGCCAGCAGGAGAGACAGGCAAACTGAAGCTTTCTTT. It encodes CASRRDRQTEAFF.